These 27 T cell receptor beta chains came from one sample sequenced in a study of CD8 T cells in ankylosing spondylitis. From the 5' RACE reads, TCRdb called clonotypes with MiXCR, one entry per CDR3 protein. This sample carries fewer than 400,000 distinct CDR3 sequences, about 15% of them seen once, and the ten largest clones take approximately 0.99%. The sequencing sample was made of blood, either unsorted or a sorted T cell fraction (not recorded which). The source of these receptors is a male donor with ankylosing spondylitis or in good health (not recorded which).

CDR3 sequence reads: CSAKDGSSYEQYF. The CDR3 region has the DNA TGCAGTGCCAAGGACGGGAGCTCCTACGAGCAGTACTTC. The J gene is TRBJ2-7, the V gene TRBV20-1, with a tentative D call TRBD2 (6 bases). Germline loops: CDR1 DFQATT, CDR2 SNEGSKA (reference sequence). V dropped 6 bases and J dropped 0 bases, with 12 bases sitting between them. The CDR3 has 13 amino acids.

The rearrangement links TRBV20-1 to TRBJ2-5, with 11 nucleotides matching TRBD2. Germline CDR1 is DFQATT and CDR2 is SNEGSKA (reference sequence). The CDR3 contains 16 residues. Trimming removed 4 bases from V and 4 bases from J; junction bases left unmatched: 11. In DNA, the CDR3 is TGCAGTGCTATCCGCACTAGCGGGAGTCCGGGAGAGACCCAGTACTTC. The encoded protein is CSAIRTSGSPGETQYF.

J is TRBJ2-7 and V is TRBV25-1, with D tentatively TRBD1 or TRBD2 (5 bases each). This CDR3 is built from 14 residues. The germline V gene has CDR1 MGHDK and CDR2 SYGVNS. V lost 6 bases and J 8 bases, leaving 20 bases between the germline ends. This chain's CDR3 is CASSRDQGNSKQYF. DNA of the CDR3: TGTGCCAGCAGCCGGGACCAAGGTAACAGTAAGCAGTACTTC.

In its sample, this clonotype was seen a few times. The chain links TRBV5-1 to TRBJ2-4, with a tentative D call TRBD1 (5 bases). The V gene's germline CDR1 is SGHRS and CDR2 YFSETQ. The V end was cut by 4 bases, the J end by 9 bases, with 17 bases between. This CDR3 has 14 residues. The CDR3: CASSPTETGVIQYF. CDR3 coding DNA: TGCGCCAGCAGCCCGACAGAAACTGGGGTCATTCAGTACTTC.

Comments on this clonotype: A read error is likely, as this CDR3 ends without the conserved phenylalanine or tryptophan. V and J are TRBV10-3 and TRBJ2-3; a weak D match, TRBD1 (7 bases). Trimming stripped 10 bases from V and 2 bases from J, with 22 bases between. CDR3 length: 16 amino acids. The germline V gene encodes CDR1 ENHRY and CDR2 SYGVKD. CDR3 sequence: CATRGWTGPHTDTQYS. CDR3 nucleotide sequence: TGTGCCACCCGGGGGTGGACAGGACCCCACACAGATACGCAGTATTCT.

The genes are TRBV5-1 and TRBJ2-7, with 10 bases matching TRBD1. Germline V gene sequence: CDR1 SGHRS, CDR2 YFSETQ. V trimming: 4 bases; J trimming: 6 bases; junction bases outside the gene matches: 7. This CDR3 is built from 14 residues. The CDR3 DNA is TGCGCCAGCAGCACCCGACAGGGGGCTGGCGAGCAGTACTTC. Translating it yields CASSTRQGAGEQYF.

The J gene is TRBJ2-7, the V gene TRBV5-6; 12 bases are a match to TRBD2. CDR1 is SGHDT and CDR2 is YYEEEE in the germline V gene. J was trimmed by 1 base and V by 4 bases; bases with no gene match: 3. The CDR3 has 15 residues. The CDR3 here is CASSHGLAGSYEQYF. The CDR3 DNA sequence: TGTGCCAGCAGCCACGGACTAGCGGGATCCTACGAGCAGTACTTC.

The chain uses TRBV7-2 and TRBJ1-5, with 9 positions matching TRBD1. This CDR3 is built from 16 residues. The V gene end was trimmed by 4 bases and the J gene end by 4 bases; junction bases not matched to a gene: 8. CDR1 is SGHTA and CDR2 is FQGNSA in the germline V gene. CDR3 coding DNA: TGTGCCAGCAGCTGGGTGACAGGGGGAGGGAATCAGCCCCAGCATTTT. This translates into CASSWVTGGGNQPQHF.

This clonotype was seen a few times. This chain joins TRBV5-6 and TRBJ1-5; 9 bases map to TRBD1. CDR3 size: 15 residues. Germline V gene lookup returns CDR1 SGHDT and CDR2 YYEEEE. V trimming: 4 bases; J trimming: 4 bases; junction bases outside the gene matches: 6. DNA for the CDR3: TGTGCCAGCAGCCTCGGGACAGGGCGGAATCAGCCCCAGCATTTT. Translation gives CASSLGTGRNQPQHF.

The chain combines TRBV5-1 with TRBJ2-5; D perhaps matches TRBD2 (6 bases). This CDR3 has 15 residues. The V end lost 4 bases, the J end lost 1 base, and 14 bases lay between the germline ends. Germline values: CDR1 SGHRS, CDR2 YFSETQ. In DNA form, the CDR3 reads TGCGCCAGCAGCCTAACCCCCGGGAGCCAAGAGACCCAGTACTTC. This codes for CASSLTPGSQETQYF.

V is TRBV4-1 and J is TRBJ2-3; 7 bases line up with TRBD2. Unmatched junction bases numbered 2, after V lost 0 bases and J lost 2 bases. The CDR3 has 15 amino acids. Germline V gene sequence: CDR1 MGHRA, CDR2 YSYEKL. The CDR3 sequence is CASSQDGGSTDTQYF. The CDR3 DNA reads TGCGCCAGCAGCCAAGACGGGGGGTCCACAGATACGCAGTATTTT.

This clonotype was recorded many times. The chain has TRBV5-1 and TRBJ2-5, with a tentative D call TRBD2 (6 bases). Germline V gene sequence: CDR1 SGHRS, CDR2 YFSETQ. The CDR3 contains 14 residues. V was pared by 4 bases and J by 2 bases, with 12 bases between. CDR3 residues: CASSPGDGQETQYF. The CDR3 DNA sequence: TGCGCCAGCAGCCCGGGGGACGGACAAGAGACCCAGTACTTC.

The table lists this clonotype with a few counts. The chain links TRBV28 to TRBJ1-4, with D perhaps TRBD1 (5 bases). Between the trimmed V and J ends, which lost 5 bases and 6 bases, there was a span of 10 bases. Germline CDR1 is MDHEN and CDR2 is SYDVKM. The CDR3 is 13 residues long. CDR3 in amino acids: CASSTGGDEKLFF. CDR3 nucleotide sequence: TGTGCCAGCAGTACAGGTGGGGATGAAAAACTGTTTTTT.

This clonotype occurred a few times. The V gene is TRBV10-3, the J gene TRBJ1-5; D gene ambiguous. V shed 4 bases and J shed 3 bases, with 10 bases lying between them. Germline V gene data show CDR1 as ENHRY and CDR2 as SYGVKD. The CDR3 is 14 residues long. The CDR3 sequence: CAISGPGDNQPQHF. CDR3 nucleotides: TGTGCCATCAGTGGACCGGGAGACAATCAGCCCCAGCATTTT.

In its sample, this clonotype was seen a few times. The V and J genes are TRBV3-1 and TRBJ1-6; D gene ambiguous. This CDR3 region has 12 residues. Germline V gives CDR1 LGHDT, CDR2 YNNKEL (reference sequence). Trimming cost V 4 bases and J 14 bases, with 12 bases left between them. The CDR3 sequence: CASSPTGAALHF. The CDR3 DNA reads as TGTGCCAGCAGCCCTACCGGTGCGGCCCTCCACTTT.

The chain joins TRBV4-2 to TRBJ2-5; 9 bases fit TRBD2. The CDR3 is made up of 17 amino acids. Germline CDR1 is LGHNA and CDR2 is YNFKEQ. J gave up 2 bases and V 1 base, and 8 bases lay outside the gene matches. CDR3 sequence: CASSQGWASGTQETQYF. CDR3 coding DNA: TGTGCCAGCAGCCAAGGTTGGGCTAGCGGGACGCAAGAGACCCAGTACTTC.

V and J are TRBV10-3 and TRBJ2-3, with TRBD2 identical over 7 bases. V was clipped by 5 bases and J by 2 bases; unmatched bases: 1. Germline CDR1 and CDR2: ENHRY and SYGVKD. The CDR3 is 13 residues long. Here the CDR3 reads CAISSGTTDTQYF. The CDR3 nucleotides are TGTGCCATCAGTAGCGGGACCACAGATACGCAGTATTTT.

This clonotype appeared many times. The gene calls are TRBV5-6 and TRBJ1-5, with D maybe TRBD1 (6 bases). With 2 bases removed from V and 1 base from J, the gap between germline ends came to 7 bases. The CDR3 runs to 14 residues. Germline assignment: CDR1 SGHDT and CDR2 YYEEEE. This chain's CDR3 is CASSFRGSNQPQHF. CDR3 nucleotide sequence: TGTGCCAGCAGCTTCAGGGGAAGCAATCAGCCCCAGCATTTT. Based on the CDR3 plus reference TRBV5-6 and TRBJ1-5, the full variable domain is DAGVTQSPTHLIKTRGQQVTLRCSPKSGHDTVSWYQQALGQGPQFIFQYYEEEERQRGNFPDRFSGHQFPNYSSELNVNALLLGDSALYLCASSFRGSNQPQHFGDGTRLSIL.

As DNA, the CDR3 is TGTGCCAGCCGATTAACTAGCGGGAGGAGCACAGATACGCAGTATTTT. This translates into CASRLTSGRSTDTQYF. This chain joins TRBV6-1 and TRBJ2-3; 12 positions agree with TRBD2. V shed 8 bases, J shed 0 bases, and the junction held 6 bases outside the gene matches. The CDR3 runs to 16 residues. The germline V gene encodes CDR1 MNHNS and CDR2 SASEGT.

The CDR3 is CASSQDGYSPLHF. The CDR3 DNA reads as TGTGCCAGCAGCCAAGATGGGTATTCACCCCTCCACTTT. This chain connects TRBV3-1 to TRBJ1-6; D gene unclear. CDR1 LGHDT and CDR2 YNNKEL come from the germline V gene (reference sequence). The CDR3 runs to 13 residues. V lost 0 bases and J 8 bases, leaving 5 bases between the germline ends.

This clonotype was seen more than once but under ten times. V and J are TRBV5-1 and TRBJ1-1; D ambiguous. Per germline, CDR1 SGHRS and CDR2 YFSETQ. The V and J ends lost 0 bases and 2 bases respectively, with 8 bases between them. This CDR3 spans 14 amino acids. CDR3 in amino acids: CASSLAAENTEAFF. Written as DNA, the CDR3 is TGCGCCAGCAGCTTGGCGGCGGAAAACACTGAAGCTTTCTTT.

The chain recombines TRBV27 with TRBJ2-5, with 10 bases lining up with TRBD2. CDR1 and CDR2 (germline): MNHEY, SMNVEV (reference sequence). The CDR3 sequence is 15 residues long. V shed 2 bases and J 5 bases; nucleotides not matched to a gene: 5. CDR3 in amino acids: CASSLRAGGPETQYF. CDR3 nucleotide sequence: TGTGCCAGCAGTTTACGAGCGGGAGGGCCCGAGACCCAGTACTTC.

This clonotype was recorded a few times. The chain employs TRBV21-1 and TRBJ2-3; TRBD1 was called by the table and not checked on the DNA. TRBV21-1 constitutes a pseudogene. CDR3 length equals 19 residues. CDR3 nucleotide sequence: TGTGCCAGCAGCCCAAGACCTACAGGGGGCTCATTCTTCACAGATACGCAGTATTTT. Amino acid sequence: CASSPRPTGGSFFTDTQYF.

The J gene is TRBJ2-7, the V gene TRBV20-1; D perhaps matches TRBD1 (6 bases). With 3 bases removed from V and 4 bases from J, the gap between germline ends came to 13 bases. The germline V gene has CDR1 DFQATT and CDR2 SNEGSKA (reference sequence). The CDR3 is 13 residues long. CDR3 sequence (DNA): TGCAGTGCTAGCGAGGGGGTGAGGTACGAGCAGTACTTC. Its translation is CSASEGVRYEQYF.

About this clonotype itself: Sequence at one end of the junction differs from germline and may be a read error. The rearrangement uses TRBV25-1 and TRBJ2-1, with D possibly being TRBD1 (5 bases). Germline loops: CDR1 MGHDK, CDR2 SYGVNS. This CDR3 spans 15 amino acids. This CDR3 is CSSSDIARAVDEQFF. Here the CDR3 DNA reads TGTTCCAGCAGTGATATCGCCAGGGCCGTAGATGAGCAGTTCTTC.

There are a few counts of this clonotype. The chain has TRBV12-3 or TRBV12-4 and TRBJ2-1; TRBD1 matches at 9 bases. V dropped 5 bases and J dropped 7; count of bases not matched to a gene: 9. The CDR3 contains 15 residues. The CDR3 bases are TGTGCCAGCAGTCCTCTGGGGACAGGGCCTAATGAGCAGTTCTTC. Protein product: CASSPLGTGPNEQFF.

This clonotype was counted ten times or more. The J gene is TRBJ2-5, the V gene TRBV5-1; D possibly corresponds to TRBD1 (6 bases). V was pared by 4 bases and J by 3 bases, with 10 bases between. CDR1 and CDR2 from the germline V gene are SGHRS and YFSETQ. The CDR3 extends over 13 amino acids. The CDR3: CASSIPGEETQYF. The CDR3, as DNA: TGCGCCAGCAGCATCCCAGGGGAAGAGACCCAGTACTTC.